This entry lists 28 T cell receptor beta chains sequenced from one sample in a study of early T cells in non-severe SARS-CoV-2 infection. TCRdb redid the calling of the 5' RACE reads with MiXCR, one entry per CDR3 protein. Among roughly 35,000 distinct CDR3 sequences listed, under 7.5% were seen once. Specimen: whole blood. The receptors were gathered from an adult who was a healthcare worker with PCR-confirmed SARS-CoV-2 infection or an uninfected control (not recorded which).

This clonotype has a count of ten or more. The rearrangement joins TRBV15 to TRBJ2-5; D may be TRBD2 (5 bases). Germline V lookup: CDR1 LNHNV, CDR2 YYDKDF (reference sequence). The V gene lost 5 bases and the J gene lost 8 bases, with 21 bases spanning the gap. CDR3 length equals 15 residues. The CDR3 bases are TGTGCCACCAGCCTATTCCGGGAATCTCATGGTACCCAGTACTTC. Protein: CATSLFRESHGTQYF.

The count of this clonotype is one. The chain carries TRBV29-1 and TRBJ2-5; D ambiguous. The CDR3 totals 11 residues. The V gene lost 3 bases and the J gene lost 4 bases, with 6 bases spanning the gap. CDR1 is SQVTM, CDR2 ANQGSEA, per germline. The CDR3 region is CSVDIGETQYF. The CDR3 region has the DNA TGCAGCGTTGATATCGGAGAGACCCAGTACTTC.

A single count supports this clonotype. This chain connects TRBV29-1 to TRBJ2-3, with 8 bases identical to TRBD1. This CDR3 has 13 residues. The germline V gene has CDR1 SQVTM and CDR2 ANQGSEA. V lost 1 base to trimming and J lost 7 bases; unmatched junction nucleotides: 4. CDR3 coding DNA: TGCAGCGTTGAAGGGGACAGGAGAAATACGCAGTATTTT. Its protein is CSVEGDRRNTQYF.

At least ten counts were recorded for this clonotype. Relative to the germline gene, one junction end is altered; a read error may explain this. As DNA, the CDR3 is TGTGCCAGCAGTTGGGAGGGTGAGAATTCACCCCTCCATTTT. Protein: CASSWEGENSPLHF. The genes are TRBV6-6 and TRBJ1-6; D gene unclear. The CDR3 covers 14 residues. The germline CDR1 and CDR2 sequences are MNHNY and SVGAGI (reference sequence).

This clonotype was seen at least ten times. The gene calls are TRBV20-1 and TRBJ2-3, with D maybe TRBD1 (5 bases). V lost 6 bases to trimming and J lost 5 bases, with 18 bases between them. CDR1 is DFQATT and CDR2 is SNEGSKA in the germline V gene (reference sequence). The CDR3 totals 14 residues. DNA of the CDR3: TGCAGTGCCGAAGATGGGCAGGGTCAAGATACGCAGTATTTT. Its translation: CSAEDGQGQDTQYF.

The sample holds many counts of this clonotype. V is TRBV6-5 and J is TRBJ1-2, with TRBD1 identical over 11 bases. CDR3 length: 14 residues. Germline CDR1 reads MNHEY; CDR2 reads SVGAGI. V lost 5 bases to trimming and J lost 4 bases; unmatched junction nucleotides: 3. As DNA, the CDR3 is TGTGCCAGCAGTGGGACAGGGGGAAGCTATGGCTACACCTTC. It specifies CASSGTGGSYGYTF.

The DNA of the CDR3 is TGTGCTAGTGGTTTGGGAAATGAGCAGTTCTTC. Translating it yields CASGLGNEQFF. The chain is built from TRBV12-5 and TRBJ2-1; D unresolved. Germline CDR1 and CDR2: LGHNT and FRNRAP. The CDR3 loop spans 11 amino acids. V was pared by 1 base and J by 7 bases, with 2 bases between. The entire variable domain, with the rest obtained from reference TRBV12-5 and TRBJ2-1, is as follows: DARVTQTPRHKVTEMGQEVTMRCQPILGHNTVFWYRQTMMQGLELLAYFRNRAPLDDSGMPKDRFSAEMPDATLATLKIQPSEPRDSAVYFCASGLGNEQFFGPGTRLTVL.

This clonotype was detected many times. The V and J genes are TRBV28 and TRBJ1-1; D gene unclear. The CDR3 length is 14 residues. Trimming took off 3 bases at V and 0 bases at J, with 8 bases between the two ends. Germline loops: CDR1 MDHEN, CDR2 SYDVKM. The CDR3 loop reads CASSFNGLNTEAFF. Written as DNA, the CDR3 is TGTGCCAGCAGTTTTAATGGTCTGAACACTGAAGCTTTCTTT.

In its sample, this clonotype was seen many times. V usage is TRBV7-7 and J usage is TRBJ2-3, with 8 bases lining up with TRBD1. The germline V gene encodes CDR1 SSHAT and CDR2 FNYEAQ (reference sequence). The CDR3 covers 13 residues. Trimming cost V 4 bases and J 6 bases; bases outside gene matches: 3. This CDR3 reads CASSWGQADTQYF. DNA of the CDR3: TGTGCCAGCAGCTGGGGACAGGCCGATACGCAGTATTTT.

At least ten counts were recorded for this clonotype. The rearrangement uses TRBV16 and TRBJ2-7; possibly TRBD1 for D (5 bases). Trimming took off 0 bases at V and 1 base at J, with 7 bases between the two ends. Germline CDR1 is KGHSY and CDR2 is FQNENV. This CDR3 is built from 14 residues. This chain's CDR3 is CASSQSTASYEQYF. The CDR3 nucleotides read TGTGCCAGCAGCCAATCGACAGCGTCCTACGAGCAGTACTTC.

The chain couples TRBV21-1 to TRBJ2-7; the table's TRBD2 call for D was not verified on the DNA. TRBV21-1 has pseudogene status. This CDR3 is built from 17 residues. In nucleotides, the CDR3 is TGTGCCAGCAGCAAAACGCGGATGGCGGGAGGGTCCGACGAGCAGTACTTC. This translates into CASSKTRMAGGSDEQYF.

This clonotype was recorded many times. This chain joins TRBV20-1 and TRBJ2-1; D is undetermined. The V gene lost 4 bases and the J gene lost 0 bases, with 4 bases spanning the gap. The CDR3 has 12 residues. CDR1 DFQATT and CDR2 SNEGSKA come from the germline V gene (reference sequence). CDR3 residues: CSAKISYNEQFF. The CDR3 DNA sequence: TGCAGTGCTAAGATCTCCTACAATGAGCAGTTCTTC.

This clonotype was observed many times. CDR3 sequence: CATSDRVVTYEQYF. CDR3 in DNA: TGTGCCACCAGTGATAGGGTGGTAACCTACGAGCAGTACTTC. V usage is TRBV24-1 and J usage is TRBJ2-7; no clear D gene. Trimming shortened V by 3 bases and J by 2 bases, and 10 bases separated the two germline ends. Germline V lookup: CDR1 KGHDR, CDR2 SFDVKD. The length of the CDR3 is 14 residues.

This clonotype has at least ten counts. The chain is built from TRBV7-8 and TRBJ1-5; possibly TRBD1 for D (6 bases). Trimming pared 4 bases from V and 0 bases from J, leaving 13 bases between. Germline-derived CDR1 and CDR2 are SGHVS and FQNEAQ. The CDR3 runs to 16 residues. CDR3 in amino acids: CASSSTGYGSNQPQHF. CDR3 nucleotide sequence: TGTGCCAGCAGCTCAACAGGGTACGGTAGCAATCAGCCCCAGCATTTT.

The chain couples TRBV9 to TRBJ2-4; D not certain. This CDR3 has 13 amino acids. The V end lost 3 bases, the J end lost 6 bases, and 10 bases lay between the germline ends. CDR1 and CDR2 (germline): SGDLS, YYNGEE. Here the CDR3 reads CASSGQIGNIQYF. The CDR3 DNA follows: TGTGCCAGCAGCGGGCAGATCGGAAACATTCAGTACTTC.

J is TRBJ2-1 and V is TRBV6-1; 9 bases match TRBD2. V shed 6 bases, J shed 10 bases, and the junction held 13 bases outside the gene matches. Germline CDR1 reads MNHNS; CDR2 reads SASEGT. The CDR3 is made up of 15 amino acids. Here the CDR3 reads CASSPAVAGAREQFF. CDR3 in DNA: TGTGCCAGCAGCCCCGCGGTAGCGGGAGCTCGGGAGCAGTTCTTC.

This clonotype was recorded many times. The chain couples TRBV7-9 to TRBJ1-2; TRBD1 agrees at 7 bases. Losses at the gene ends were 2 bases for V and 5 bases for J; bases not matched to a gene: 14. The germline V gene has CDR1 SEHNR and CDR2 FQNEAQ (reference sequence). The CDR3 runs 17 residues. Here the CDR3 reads CASSLRGQPAGEYGYTF. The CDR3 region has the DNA TGTGCCAGCAGCTTACGGGGACAGCCTGCTGGAGAGTATGGCTACACCTTC.

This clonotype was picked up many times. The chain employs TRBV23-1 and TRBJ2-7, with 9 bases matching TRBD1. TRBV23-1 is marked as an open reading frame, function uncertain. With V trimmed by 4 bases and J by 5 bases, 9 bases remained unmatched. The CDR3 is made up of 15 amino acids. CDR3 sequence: CASSPFDRGCDEQYF. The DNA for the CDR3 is TGCGCCAGCAGTCCTTTTGACAGGGGGTGCGACGAGCAGTACTTC.

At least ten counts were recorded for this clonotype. CDR3: CASRRAGGEAFF. The CDR3 bases are TGTGCCAGCAGGAGGGCAGGGGGTGAAGCTTTCTTT. The chain couples TRBV28 to TRBJ1-1; 7 bases are shared with TRBD1. Germline trimming cut 6 bases from V and 7 bases from J; bases unmatched to any gene: 5. In germline, CDR1 is MDHEN, CDR2 SYDVKM. CDR3 length: 12 residues.

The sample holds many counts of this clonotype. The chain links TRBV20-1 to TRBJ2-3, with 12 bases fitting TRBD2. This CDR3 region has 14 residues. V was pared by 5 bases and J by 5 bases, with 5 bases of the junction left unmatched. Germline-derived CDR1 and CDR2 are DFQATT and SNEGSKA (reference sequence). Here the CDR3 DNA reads TGCAGTGCTCCGACTAGCGGGAGTTTAGATACGCAGTATTTT. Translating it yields CSAPTSGSLDTQYF.

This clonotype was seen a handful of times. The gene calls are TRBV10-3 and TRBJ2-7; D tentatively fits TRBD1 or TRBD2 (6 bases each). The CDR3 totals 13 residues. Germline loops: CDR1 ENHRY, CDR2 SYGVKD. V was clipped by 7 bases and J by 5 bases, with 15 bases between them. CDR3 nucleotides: TGTGCCATCACCCCAAGGGGGGCCCACGAGCAGTACTTC. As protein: CAITPRGAHEQYF.

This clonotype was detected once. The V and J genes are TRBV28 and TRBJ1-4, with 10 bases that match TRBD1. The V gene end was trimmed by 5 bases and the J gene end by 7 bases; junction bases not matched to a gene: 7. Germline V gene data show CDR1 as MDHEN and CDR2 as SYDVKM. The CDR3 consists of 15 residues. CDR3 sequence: CASSRRQGAGEKLFF. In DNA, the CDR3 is TGTGCCAGCAGTCGCAGACAGGGGGCGGGTGAAAAACTGTTTTTT.

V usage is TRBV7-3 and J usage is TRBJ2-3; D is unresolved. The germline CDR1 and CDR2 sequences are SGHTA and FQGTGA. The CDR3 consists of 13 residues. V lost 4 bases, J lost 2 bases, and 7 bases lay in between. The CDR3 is CASSSGITDTQYF. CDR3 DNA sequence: TGTGCCAGCAGCTCTGGCATCACAGATACGCAGTATTTT.

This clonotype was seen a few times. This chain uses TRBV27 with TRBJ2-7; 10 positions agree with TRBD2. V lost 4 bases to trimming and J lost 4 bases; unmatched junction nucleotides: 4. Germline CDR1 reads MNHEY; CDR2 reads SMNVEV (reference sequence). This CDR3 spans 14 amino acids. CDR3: CASSYGSGRYEQYF. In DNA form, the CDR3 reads TGTGCCAGCAGTTATGGTAGCGGGAGGTACGAGCAGTACTTC.

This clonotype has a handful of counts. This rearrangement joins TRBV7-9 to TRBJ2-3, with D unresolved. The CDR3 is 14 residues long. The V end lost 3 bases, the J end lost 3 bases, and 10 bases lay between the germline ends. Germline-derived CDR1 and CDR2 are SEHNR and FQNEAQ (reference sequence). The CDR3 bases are TGTGCCAGCAGCTTGTCGAGCGTAACAGATACGCAGTATTTT. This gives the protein CASSLSSVTDTQYF.

Written as DNA, the CDR3 is TGCAGCGTTGATCGATGGGACAGGGATAATGAGCAGTTCTTC. Translating gives CSVDRWDRDNEQFF. This chain joins TRBV29-1 and TRBJ2-1; 9 bases line up with TRBD1. The CDR3 length is 14 residues. Germline loops: CDR1 SQVTM, CDR2 ANQGSEA. The junction had 7 bases not matched to a gene; V was cut back by 3 bases and J by 7 bases.

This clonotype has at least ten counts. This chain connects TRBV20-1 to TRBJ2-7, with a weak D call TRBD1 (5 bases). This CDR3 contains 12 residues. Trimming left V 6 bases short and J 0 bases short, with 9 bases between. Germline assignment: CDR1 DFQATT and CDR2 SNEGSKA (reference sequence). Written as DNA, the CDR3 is TGCAGTGCCCGAACAGGCTCCTACGAGCAGTACTTC. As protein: CSARTGSYEQYF.

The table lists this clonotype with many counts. The CDR3 DNA sequence: TGTGCCAGCAACCGGTTGGATCCCTGGAGGGAAGCTTTCTTT. It specifies CASNRLDPWREAFF. This chain links TRBV28 with TRBJ1-1, with D unclear. V lost 7 bases and J 8 bases, leaving 20 bases between the germline ends. The germline gives CDR1 MDHEN, CDR2 SYDVKM. CDR3 size: 14 residues.